A single sample gave rise to the 29 T cell receptor beta chains below, sequenced in a study of T-cell reconstitution after alpha-beta-depleted transplantation in children. Preparation of the TCRbeta library was carried out with unique molecular identifiers. MiXCR was run by TCRdb on the PCR reads, yielding one entry per CDR3 protein. This sample yields about 240,000 distinct CDR3 sequences, of which 12% are seen a single time; about 2.6% belongs to the top ten. Specimen: PBMCs from the stem cell graft donor, collected from the stem cell graft. Receptors were obtained from a human donor who donated a stem cell graft to a child with acute lymphoblastic leukemia.

The rearrangement uses TRBV5-1 and TRBJ2-2; D possibly corresponds to TRBD2 (6 bases). CDR1 is SGHRS, CDR2 YFSETQ, per germline. CDR3 length: 15 amino acids. Trimming cost V 3 bases and J 3 bases, with 12 bases left between them. This chain's CDR3 is CASSSHGGDTGELFF. As DNA, the CDR3 is TGCGCCAGCAGCTCCCACGGAGGGGACACCGGGGAGCTGTTTTTT.

Many counts were recorded for this clonotype. This sequence joins TRBV5-6 and TRBJ1-5; D is ambiguous. Trimming pared 3 bases from V and 0 bases from J, leaving 13 bases between. The CDR3 covers 16 residues. Germline V gene lookup returns CDR1 SGHDT and CDR2 YYEEEE. The CDR3 is CASSSSDDYSNQPQHF. CDR3 in DNA: TGTGCCAGCAGCTCCTCAGACGATTATAGCAATCAGCCCCAGCATTTT.

The rearrangement links TRBV20-1 to TRBJ1-3, with D unresolved. This CDR3 is built from 13 residues. Germline V CDR1 and CDR2: DFQATT, SNEGSKA (reference sequence). The germline V and J ends were trimmed by 5 bases and 1 base, with 9 bases remaining between them. The CDR3 reads CSAPSGSGNTIYF. CDR3 DNA sequence: TGCAGTGCTCCGTCTGGGTCTGGAAACACCATATATTTT.

This clonotype was detected many times. V is TRBV2 and J is TRBJ1-2; a weak D match, TRBD1 (6 bases). Deletions cut 8 bases from V and 4 bases from J, with 20 bases between. This CDR3 spans 15 amino acids. Germline V gives CDR1 SNHLY, CDR2 FYNNEI. The CDR3 DNA reads TGTGCCAGCCCTACTTTTAATCAGGGGCTCTATGGCTACACCTTC. Translation: CASPTFNQGLYGYTF.

This clonotype has a handful of counts. The V gene is TRBV4-2, the J gene TRBJ2-2; D is unresolved. The CDR3 extends over 16 amino acids. The ends were cut back, 0 bases at V and 7 bases at J, with 15 bases in the middle. Germline V gives CDR1 LGHNA, CDR2 YNFKEQ. The CDR3 is CASSQEERQPGGELFF. In nucleotides, the CDR3 is TGTGCCAGCAGCCAAGAGGAGCGCCAGCCAGGCGGGGAGCTGTTTTTT.

This clonotype was recorded at least ten times. The chain is built from TRBV7-8 and TRBJ2-1; 11 bases map to TRBD2. There are 16 residues in the CDR3. Germline loops: CDR1 SGHVS, CDR2 FQNEAQ. The V gene end was trimmed by 0 bases and the J gene end by 3 bases; junction bases not matched to a gene: 1. The CDR3, as DNA: TGTGCCAGCAGCTTAGCGACTAGCGGGAACTACAATGAGCAGTTCTTC. Its translation: CASSLATSGNYNEQFF.

J is TRBJ2-1 and V is TRBV7-8; TRBD2 matches 9 bases. This CDR3 has 15 amino acids. Unmatched junction bases numbered 8, after V lost 6 bases and J lost 5 bases. Germline-derived CDR1 and CDR2 are SGHVS and FQNEAQ. The CDR3 sequence is CASSSAGGPHNEQFF. CDR3 in DNA: TGTGCCAGCAGTTCCGCGGGGGGGCCCCACAATGAGCAGTTCTTC.

This clonotype was seen many times. The rearrangement uses TRBV18 and TRBJ1-1; D gene uncertain. Germline-derived CDR1 and CDR2 are KGHSH and LQKENI. The CDR3 is 11 amino acids. Trimming took 6 bases from V and 7 from J, leaving 9 bases between them. CDR3 DNA sequence: TGTGCCAGCTCCCTGGAGGGTGAAGCTTTCTTT. Residues: CASSLEGEAFF.

Ten or more counts support this clonotype. The chain carries TRBV29-1 and TRBJ2-1; 8 bases are shared with TRBD1. CDR1 SQVTM and CDR2 ANQGSEA come from the germline V gene. The V segment lost 4 bases and the J segment 9 bases; nucleotides outside the gene matches: 8. The CDR3 totals 13 residues. The CDR3: CSVGIDRGTEQFF. DNA for the CDR3: TGCAGCGTTGGAATTGACAGGGGCACTGAGCAGTTCTTC.

In its sample, this clonotype was seen many times. V usage is TRBV15 and J usage is TRBJ2-1, with TRBD2 matching 14 bases. Losses at the gene ends were 4 bases for V and 3 bases for J; bases not matched to a gene: 8. The germline V gene encodes CDR1 LNHNV and CDR2 YYDKDF (reference sequence). The CDR3 sequence is 18 residues long. DNA for the CDR3: TGTGCCACCAGCACCTTGGGACTAGCGGGAGCAATCTACAATGAGCAGTTCTTC. Protein product: CATSTLGLAGAIYNEQFF. The full variable domain, in which reference TRBV15 and TRBJ2-1 provide the parts outside the CDR3, is DAMVIQNPRYQVTQFGKPVTLSCSQTLNHNVMYWYQQKSSQAPKLLFHYYDKDFNNEADTPDNFQSRRPNTSFCFLDIRSPGLGDTAMYLCATSTLGLAGAIYNEQFFGPGTRLTVL.

In its sample, this clonotype was seen many times. V usage is TRBV6-2 or TRBV6-3 and J usage is TRBJ2-2; D might be TRBD1 (6 bases). This CDR3 has 15 amino acids. In germline, CDR1 is MNHEY, CDR2 SVGEGT. Trimming stripped 5 bases from V and 2 bases from J, with 12 bases between. CDR3 DNA: TGTGCCAGCAGTCCCCCGGACAGAAACACCGGGGAGCTGTTTTTT. The encoded protein is CASSPPDRNTGELFF.

There are many counts of this clonotype. The rearrangement uses TRBV5-1 and TRBJ2-3, with a weak D call TRBD1 (5 bases). CDR3 length: 14 amino acids. The germline V and J ends were trimmed by 5 bases and 1 base, with 11 bases remaining between them. Germline V gene lookup returns CDR1 SGHRS and CDR2 YFSETQ. CDR3 sequence (DNA): TGCGCCAGCAGAAGGGGTCCCCGCACAGATACGCAGTATTTT. Its translation is CASRRGPRTDTQYF. The full variable domain, with the rest looked up from reference TRBV5-1 and TRBJ2-3, is KAGVTQTPRYLIKTRGQQVTLSCSPISGHRSVSWYQQTPGQGLQFLFEYFSETQRNKGNFPGRFSGRQFSNSRSEMNVSTLELGDSALYLCASRRGPRTDTQYFGPGTRLTVL.

This clonotype has at least ten counts. The chain uses TRBV19 and TRBJ1-4; unclear D gene. Trimming shortened V by 10 bases and J by 8 bases, and 20 bases separated the two germline ends. Germline V gene sequence: CDR1 LNHDA, CDR2 SQIVND (reference sequence). The CDR3 length is 14 residues. CDR3 protein: CATRRGPRREKLFF. CDR3 sequence (DNA): TGTGCCACCCGACGCGGACCAAGGCGGGAAAAACTGTTTTTT.

This clonotype showed up many times. The chain employs TRBV9 and TRBJ2-7; D could derive from TRBD1 or TRBD2 (5 bases each). Germline assignment: CDR1 SGDLS and CDR2 YYNGEE. Trimming shortened V by 0 bases and J by 0 bases, and 10 bases separated the two germline ends. The CDR3 runs to 15 residues. CDR3 in amino acids: CASSVGSGTSYEQYF. The CDR3 DNA sequence: TGTGCCAGCAGCGTAGGGTCCGGGACCTCCTACGAGCAGTACTTC.

The sample holds many counts of this clonotype. CDR3 loop: CASSPSGSSSYNEQFF. The DNA of the CDR3 is TGTGCCAGCAGTCCCAGCGGGAGCAGCTCCTACAATGAGCAGTTCTTC. The chain employs TRBV7-9 and TRBJ2-1, with 8 nucleotides matching TRBD2. Germline assignment: CDR1 SEHNR and CDR2 FQNEAQ (reference sequence). Unmatched junction bases numbered 7, after V lost 6 bases and J lost 0 bases. The CDR3 has 16 residues.

This clonotype was observed at least ten times. This sequence joins TRBV10-3 and TRBJ2-7, with D perhaps TRBD2 (6 bases). The germline V and J ends were trimmed by 10 bases and 1 base, with 11 bases remaining between them. CDR3 length: 12 residues. CDR1 is ENHRY and CDR2 is SYGVKD in the germline V gene. The CDR3 sequence is CATAGSSYEQYF. CDR3 in DNA: TGTGCCACCGCGGGGAGTTCCTACGAGCAGTACTTC.

As for this clonotype: This may arise from a read error, as a much more abundant clone is one base away. The V gene is TRBV4-3, the J gene TRBJ2-4; D not certain. Looked up from germline, CDR1 is LGHNA and CDR2 is YSLEER. The CDR3 has 15 residues. The CDR3 loop is CASSQVAWAKNSQYF. The CDR3 DNA reads TGCGCCAGCAGCCAAGTCGCCTGGGCCAAAAACAGTCAGTACTTC.

This clonotype was counted ten times or more. This chain joins TRBV29-1 and TRBJ2-2; possibly TRBD1 for D (6 bases). V lost 4 bases to trimming and J lost 7 bases, with 13 bases between them. CDR1 is SQVTM and CDR2 is ANQGSEA in the germline V gene. There are 13 residues in the CDR3. The CDR3 region is CSVVTGFFGELFF. DNA of the CDR3: TGCAGCGTTGTTACAGGGTTCTTCGGGGAGCTGTTTTTT.

A remark on this clonotype: A much larger clone sits a single nucleotide away, making a read error possible. V gene TRBV12-3 or TRBV12-4 combines with J gene TRBJ1-4, with TRBD1 matching 10 bases. The CDR3 consists of 13 residues. V trimming: 8 bases; J trimming: 5 bases; junction bases outside the gene matches: 2. The DNA of the CDR3 is TGTGCCAGCGAGGGACAGGGGAATGAAAAACTGTTTTTT. It specifies CASEGQGNEKLFF.

This clonotype was counted between two and nine times. The CDR3 loop reads CASSSAGTEGYEQYF. The CDR3 nucleotides are TGTGCCAGCAGCTCAGCCGGGACAGAAGGCTACGAGCAGTACTTC. The chain joins TRBV7-2 to TRBJ2-7, with 7 bases identical to TRBD1. Germline trimming cut 4 bases from V and 3 bases from J; bases unmatched to any gene: 9. The CDR3 length is 15 residues. CDR1 SGHTA and CDR2 FQGNSA come from the germline V gene. The full variable domain, in which reference TRBV7-2 and TRBJ2-7 provide the parts outside the CDR3, is GAGVSQSPSNKVTEKGKDVELRCDPISGHTALYWYRQSLGQGLEFLIYFQGNSAPDKSGLPSDRFSAERTGGSVSTLTIQRTQQEDSAVYLCASSSAGTEGYEQYFGPGTRLTVT.

This clonotype was observed many times. The chain employs TRBV25-1 and TRBJ2-7; the D call may be TRBD1 or TRBD2 (6 bases each). Between the trimmed V and J ends, which lost 9 bases and 2 bases, there was a span of 14 bases. Looked up from germline, CDR1 is MGHDK and CDR2 is SYGVNS. This CDR3 has 13 residues. The CDR3, as DNA: TGTGCCAGTGGCGGGACAATTACCTACGAGCAGTACTTC. It encodes CASGGTITYEQYF.

The rearrangement joins TRBV11-1 to TRBJ2-7; 14 nucleotides agree with TRBD2. CDR1 and CDR2 from the germline V gene are SGHAT and FQDESV (reference sequence). V dropped 3 bases and J dropped 4; count of bases not matched to a gene: 14. The CDR3 has 19 residues. The CDR3 coding sequence is TGTGCCAGCAGCTTCCCGTTCGAGGGACTAGCGGGAGTTGTATACGAGCAGTACTTC. The encoded protein is CASSFPFEGLAGVVYEQYF.

In its sample, this clonotype was seen many times. The chain recombines TRBV6-5 with TRBJ1-1, with TRBD1 matching over 9 bases. With V trimmed by 4 bases and J by 11 bases, 14 bases remained unmatched. This CDR3 region has 15 residues. Germline V gene data show CDR1 as MNHEY and CDR2 as SVGAGI. The CDR3 nucleotides are TGTGCCAGCAGTTCGCCGGGACAGGGCCCAGTAGGGGCTTTCTTT. Its translation is CASSSPGQGPVGAFF.

This clonotype was counted many times. The chain joins TRBV12-3 or TRBV12-4 to TRBJ2-2; D may correspond to TRBD1 or TRBD2 (5 bases each). V was cut by 3 bases and J by 9 bases, with 17 bases left in between. This CDR3 contains 15 residues. CDR3 nucleotide sequence: TGTGCCAGCAGTTTTCACGGGGCGTATTCAAGGGAGCTGTTTTTT. This sequence encodes CASSFHGAYSRELFF.

The table lists this clonotype with many counts. The chain couples TRBV20-1 to TRBJ2-5; D possibly matches TRBD1 or TRBD2 (5 bases each). The CDR3 has 12 amino acids. In germline, CDR1 is DFQATT, CDR2 SNEGSKA (reference sequence). In nucleotides, the CDR3 is TGCAGGGGGCCCTATAAGCGGGAGACCCAGTACTTC. Its translation: CRGPYKRETQYF.

The V and J genes are TRBV20-1 and TRBJ1-6, with TRBD1 identical over 9 bases. Germline assignment: CDR1 DFQATT and CDR2 SNEGSKA (reference sequence). This CDR3 is 16 amino acids long. V trimming: 2 bases; J trimming: 10 bases; junction bases outside the gene matches: 12. CDR3: CSARPGATGGGSPLHF. CDR3 nucleotide sequence: TGCAGTGCTAGACCTGGGGCGACAGGGGGGGGCTCACCCCTCCACTTT.

The table lists this clonotype with many counts. The genes are TRBV28 and TRBJ2-1; 12 bases are shared with TRBD2. Germline lookup yields CDR1 MDHEN and CDR2 SYDVKM. The J segment lost 6 bases and the V segment lost 2 bases, leaving 5 bases of the junction unmatched. This CDR3 comprises 16 residues. This chain's CDR3 is CASSLPTSGRVNEQFF. CDR3 nucleotide sequence: TGTGCCAGCAGTTTACCGACTAGCGGGAGAGTCAATGAGCAGTTCTTC.

This clonotype was detected once. It may be a read error: a sequence one base away is much more abundant. The gene calls are TRBV7-2 and TRBJ2-7; 9 bases match TRBD1. This CDR3 has 13 amino acids. V was pared by 6 bases and J by 10 bases, with 10 bases of the junction left unmatched. The germline CDR1 and CDR2 sequences are SGHTA and FQGNSA. CDR3 nucleotide sequence: TGTGCCAGCAGACATACAGGGGGCGGAGACCAGTACTTC. This encodes CASRHTGGGDQYF.

This clonotype was seen once. This chain links TRBV4-3 with TRBJ2-2; D possibly corresponds to TRBD2 (6 bases). V was trimmed by 7 bases and J by 6 bases, leaving 15 bases between them. The germline gives CDR1 LGHNA, CDR2 YSLEER. The CDR3 consists of 14 residues. CDR3 nucleotide sequence: TGCGCCAGCATCCCCGAGACTAGGGCCGGGGAGCTGTTTTTT. Translated, it gives CASIPETRAGELFF.